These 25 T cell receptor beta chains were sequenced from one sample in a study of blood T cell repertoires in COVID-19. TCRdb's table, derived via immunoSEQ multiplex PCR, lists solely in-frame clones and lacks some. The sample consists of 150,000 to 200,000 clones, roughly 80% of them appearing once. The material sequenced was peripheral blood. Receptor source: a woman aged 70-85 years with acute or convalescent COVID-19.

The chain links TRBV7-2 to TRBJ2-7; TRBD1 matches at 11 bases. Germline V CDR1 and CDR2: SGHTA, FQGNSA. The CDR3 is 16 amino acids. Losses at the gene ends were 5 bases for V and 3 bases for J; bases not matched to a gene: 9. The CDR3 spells CASSKSYGTGGYEQYF. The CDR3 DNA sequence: TGTGCCAGCAGCAAGTCTTACGGGACAGGGGGCTACGAGCAGTACTTC.

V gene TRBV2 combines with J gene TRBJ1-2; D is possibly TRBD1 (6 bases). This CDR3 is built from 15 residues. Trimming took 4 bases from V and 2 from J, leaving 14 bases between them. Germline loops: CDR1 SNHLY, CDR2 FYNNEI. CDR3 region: CASSGMQGTNYGYTF. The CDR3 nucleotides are TGTGCCAGCAGTGGAATGCAGGGGACCAACTATGGCTACACCTTC.

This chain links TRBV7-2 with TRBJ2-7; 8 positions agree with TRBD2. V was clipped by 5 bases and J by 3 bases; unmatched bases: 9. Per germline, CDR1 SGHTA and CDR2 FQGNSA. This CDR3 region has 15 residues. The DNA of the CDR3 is TGTGCCAGCAGCCAGACGCGGGGGGCCCACTACGAGCAGTACTTC. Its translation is CASSQTRGAHYEQYF.

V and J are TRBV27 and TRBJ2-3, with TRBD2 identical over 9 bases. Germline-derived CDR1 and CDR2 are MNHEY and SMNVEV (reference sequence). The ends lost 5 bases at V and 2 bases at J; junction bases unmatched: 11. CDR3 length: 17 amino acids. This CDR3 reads CASSPYSGSVDTDTQYF. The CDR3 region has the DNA TGTGCCAGCAGTCCGTATAGCGGGAGTGTTGACACAGATACGCAGTATTTT.

CDR3 sequence reads: CASTTPAGGGETQYF. The CDR3 DNA reads as TGTGCCAGTACCACGCCGGCGGGAGGAGGAGAGACCCAGTACTTC. The chain has TRBV19 and TRBJ2-5; 8 nucleotides line up with TRBD2. The CDR3 contains 15 residues. The germline V gene has CDR1 LNHDA and CDR2 SQIVND (reference sequence). V dropped 7 bases and J dropped 4; count of bases not matched to a gene: 11.

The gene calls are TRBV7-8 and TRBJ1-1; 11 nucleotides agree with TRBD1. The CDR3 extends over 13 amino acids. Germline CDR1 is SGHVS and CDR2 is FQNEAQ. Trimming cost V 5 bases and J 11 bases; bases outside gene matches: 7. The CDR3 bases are TGTGCCAGCAGCGTAGGGACAGGGGGGAAGGCTTTCTTT. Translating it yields CASSVGTGGKAFF. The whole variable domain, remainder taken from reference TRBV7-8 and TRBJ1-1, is GAGVSQSPRYKVAKRGQDVALRCDPISGHVSLFWYQQALGQGPEFLTYFQNEAQLDKSGLPSDRFFAERPEGSVSTLKIQRTQQEDSAVYLCASSVGTGGKAFFGQGTRLTVV.

The DNA of the CDR3 is TGCACCAGGGGCCGAGGACAGGATAATCAGCCCCAGCATTTT. Its translation: CTRGRGQDNQPQHF. The rearrangement uses TRBV1 and TRBJ1-5; the table's D gene call, TRBD1, was not cross checked with the DNA. TRBV1 is a pseudogene. The CDR3 consists of 14 residues.

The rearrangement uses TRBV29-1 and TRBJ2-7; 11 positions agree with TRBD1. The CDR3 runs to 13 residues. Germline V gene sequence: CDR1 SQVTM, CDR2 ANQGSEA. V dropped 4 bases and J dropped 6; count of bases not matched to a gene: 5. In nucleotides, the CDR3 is TGCAGCGTTGTAGGACAGGGGGCGGGCGAGCAGTACTTC. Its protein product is CSVVGQGAGEQYF.

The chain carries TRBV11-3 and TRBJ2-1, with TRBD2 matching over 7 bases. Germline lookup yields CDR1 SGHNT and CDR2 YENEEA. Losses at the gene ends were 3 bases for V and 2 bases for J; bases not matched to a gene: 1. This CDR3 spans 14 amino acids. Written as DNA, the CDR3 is TGTGCCAGCAGCTTGGCGGGAGCCTACAATGAGCAGTTCTTC. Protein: CASSLAGAYNEQFF.

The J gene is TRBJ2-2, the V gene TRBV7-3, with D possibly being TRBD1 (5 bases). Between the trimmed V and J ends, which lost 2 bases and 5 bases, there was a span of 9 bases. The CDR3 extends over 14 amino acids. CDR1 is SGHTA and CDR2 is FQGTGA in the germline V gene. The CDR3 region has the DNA TGTGCCAGCAGCTTAGGGGCTAGTACCGGGGAGCTGTTTTTT. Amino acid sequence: CASSLGASTGELFF.

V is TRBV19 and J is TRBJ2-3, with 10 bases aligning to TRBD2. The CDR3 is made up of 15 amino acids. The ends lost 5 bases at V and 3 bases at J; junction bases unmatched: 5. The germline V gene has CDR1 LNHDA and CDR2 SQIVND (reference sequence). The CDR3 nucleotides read TGTGCCAGTAGTCTAACTAGCGGGACGACAGATACGCAGTATTTT. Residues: CASSLTSGTTDTQYF.

CDR3 sequence: CASIRDRMAGYTF. The CDR3 region has the DNA TGTGCCAGCATCCGAGACAGAATGGCGGGCTACACCTTC. The V call is TRBV12-3 or TRBV12-4, the J call TRBJ1-2, with D tentatively TRBD1 (5 bases). The CDR3 is 13 residues long. V gave up 7 bases and J gave up 8 bases, with 17 bases separating them.

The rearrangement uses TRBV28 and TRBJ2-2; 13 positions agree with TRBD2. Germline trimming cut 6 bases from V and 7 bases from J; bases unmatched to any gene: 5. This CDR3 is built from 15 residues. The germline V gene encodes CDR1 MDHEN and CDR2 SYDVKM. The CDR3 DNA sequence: TGTGCCAGCAGACTAGCGGGGGGGCCCATCGGGGAGCTGTTTTTT. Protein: CASRLAGGPIGELFF.

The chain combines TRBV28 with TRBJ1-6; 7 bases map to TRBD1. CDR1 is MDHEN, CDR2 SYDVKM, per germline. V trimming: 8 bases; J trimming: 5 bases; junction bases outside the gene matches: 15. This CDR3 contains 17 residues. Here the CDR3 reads CASSRLGGAWDNSPLHF. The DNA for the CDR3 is TGTGCCAGCTCCCGCTTAGGGGGCGCCTGGGATAATTCACCCCTCCACTTT.

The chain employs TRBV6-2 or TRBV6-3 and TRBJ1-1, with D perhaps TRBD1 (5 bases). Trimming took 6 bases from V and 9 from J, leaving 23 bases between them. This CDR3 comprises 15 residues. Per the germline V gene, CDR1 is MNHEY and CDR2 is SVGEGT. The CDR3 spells CASSSTRTRERKAFF. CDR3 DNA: TGTGCCAGCAGCTCCACACGGACAAGGGAAAGAAAAGCTTTCTTT.

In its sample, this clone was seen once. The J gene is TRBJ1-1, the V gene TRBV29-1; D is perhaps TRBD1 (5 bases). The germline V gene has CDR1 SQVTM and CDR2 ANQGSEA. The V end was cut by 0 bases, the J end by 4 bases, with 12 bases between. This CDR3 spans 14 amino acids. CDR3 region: CSVEETGASTEAFF. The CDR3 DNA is TGCAGCGTTGAAGAGACTGGGGCTAGCACTGAAGCTTTCTTT. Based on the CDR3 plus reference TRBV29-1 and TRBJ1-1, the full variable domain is SAVISQKPSRDICQRGTSLTIQCQVDSQVTMMFWYRQQPGQSLTLIATANQGSEATYESGFVIDKFPISRPNLTFSTLTVSNMSPEDSSIYLCSVEETGASTEAFFGQGTRLTVV.

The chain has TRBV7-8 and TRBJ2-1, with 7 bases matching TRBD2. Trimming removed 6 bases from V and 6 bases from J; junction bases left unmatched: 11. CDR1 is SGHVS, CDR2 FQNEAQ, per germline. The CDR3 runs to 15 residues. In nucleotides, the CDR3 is TGTGCCAGCAGTCCCCTTGCGGGAGTCGTCAATGAGCAGTTCTTC. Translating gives CASSPLAGVVNEQFF. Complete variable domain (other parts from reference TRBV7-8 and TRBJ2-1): GAGVSQSPRYKVAKRGQDVALRCDPISGHVSLFWYQQALGQGPEFLTYFQNEAQLDKSGLPSDRFFAERPEGSVSTLKIQRTQQEDSAVYLCASSPLAGVVNEQFFGPGTRLTVL.

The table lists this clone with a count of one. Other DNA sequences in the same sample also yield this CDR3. For the CDR3, the DNA is TGTGCCAGTAGTAGGGACAGAAATCAGCCCCAGCATTTT. It encodes CASSRDRNQPQHF. V usage is TRBV19 and J usage is TRBJ1-5; 7 nucleotides match TRBD1. The CDR3 loop spans 13 amino acids. Germline loops: CDR1 LNHDA, CDR2 SQIVND (reference sequence). J gave up 4 bases and V 4 bases, and 1 base lay outside the gene matches.

CDR3 amino acids: CATSRAGNYGYTF. CDR3 in DNA: TGTGCCACCAGTCGGGCAGGGAACTATGGCTACACCTTC. This sequence joins TRBV24-1 and TRBJ1-2, with D tentatively TRBD1 (5 bases). CDR3 length: 13 amino acids. Looked up from germline, CDR1 is KGHDR and CDR2 is SFDVKD. V lost 6 bases to trimming and J lost 2 bases, with 9 bases between them.

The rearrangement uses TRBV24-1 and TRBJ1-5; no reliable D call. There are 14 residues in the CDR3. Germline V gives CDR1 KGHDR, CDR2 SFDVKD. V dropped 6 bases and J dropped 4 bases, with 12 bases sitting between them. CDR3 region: CATSSGGSNQPQHF. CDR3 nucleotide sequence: TGTGCCACCAGTTCAGGTGGCTCTAATCAGCCCCAGCATTTT.

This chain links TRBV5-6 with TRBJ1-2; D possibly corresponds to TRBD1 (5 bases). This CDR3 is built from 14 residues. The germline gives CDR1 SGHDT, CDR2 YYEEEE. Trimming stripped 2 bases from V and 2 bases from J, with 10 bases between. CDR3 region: CASSFPEGNYGYTF. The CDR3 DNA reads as TGTGCCAGCAGCTTTCCGGAGGGGAACTATGGCTACACCTTC.

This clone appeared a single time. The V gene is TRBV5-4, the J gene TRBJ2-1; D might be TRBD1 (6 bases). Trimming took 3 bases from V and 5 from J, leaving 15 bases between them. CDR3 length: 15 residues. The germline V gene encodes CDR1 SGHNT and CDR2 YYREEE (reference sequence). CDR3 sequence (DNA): TGTGCCAGCAGCTCGAAGACAGGTCAGAACAATGAGCAGTTCTTC. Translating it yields CASSSKTGQNNEQFF.

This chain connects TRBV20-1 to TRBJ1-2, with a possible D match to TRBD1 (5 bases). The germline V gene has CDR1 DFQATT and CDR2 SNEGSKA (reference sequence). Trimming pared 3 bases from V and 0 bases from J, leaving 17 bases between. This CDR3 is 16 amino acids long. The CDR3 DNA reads TGCAGTGCTAGTCAAGGAGGGCCGGGGGCTAACTATGGCTACACCTTC. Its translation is CSASQGGPGANYGYTF.

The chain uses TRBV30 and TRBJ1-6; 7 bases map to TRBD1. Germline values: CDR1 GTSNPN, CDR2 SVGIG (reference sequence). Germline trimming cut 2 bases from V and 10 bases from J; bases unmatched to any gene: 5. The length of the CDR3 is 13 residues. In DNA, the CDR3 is TGTGCCTGGAGTCCCCAGGGGGACTCACCCCTCCACTTT. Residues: CAWSPQGDSPLHF.

In nucleotides, the CDR3 is TGCGCCAGCAGTGGTCAGGCCCAAGAGACCCAGTACTTC. Translating it yields CASSGQAQETQYF. This chain uses TRBV10-2 with TRBJ2-5; D is ambiguous. Per germline, CDR1 WSHSY and CDR2 SAAADI. Trimming pared 4 bases from V and 1 base from J, leaving 7 bases between. This CDR3 has 13 residues.